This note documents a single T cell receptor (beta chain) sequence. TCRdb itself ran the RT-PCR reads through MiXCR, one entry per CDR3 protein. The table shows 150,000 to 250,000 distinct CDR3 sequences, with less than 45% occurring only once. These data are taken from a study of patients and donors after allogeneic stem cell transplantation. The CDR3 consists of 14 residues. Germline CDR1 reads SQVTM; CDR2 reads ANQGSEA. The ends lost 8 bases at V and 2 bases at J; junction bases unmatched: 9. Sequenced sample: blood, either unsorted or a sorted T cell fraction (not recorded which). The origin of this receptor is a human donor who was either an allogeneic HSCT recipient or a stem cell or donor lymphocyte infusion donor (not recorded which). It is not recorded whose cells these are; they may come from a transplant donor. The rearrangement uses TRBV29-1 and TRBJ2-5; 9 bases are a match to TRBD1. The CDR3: CSLPGQGSQETQYF. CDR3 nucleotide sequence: TGCAGCTTACCGGGACAGGGATCACAAGAGACCCAGTACTTC.